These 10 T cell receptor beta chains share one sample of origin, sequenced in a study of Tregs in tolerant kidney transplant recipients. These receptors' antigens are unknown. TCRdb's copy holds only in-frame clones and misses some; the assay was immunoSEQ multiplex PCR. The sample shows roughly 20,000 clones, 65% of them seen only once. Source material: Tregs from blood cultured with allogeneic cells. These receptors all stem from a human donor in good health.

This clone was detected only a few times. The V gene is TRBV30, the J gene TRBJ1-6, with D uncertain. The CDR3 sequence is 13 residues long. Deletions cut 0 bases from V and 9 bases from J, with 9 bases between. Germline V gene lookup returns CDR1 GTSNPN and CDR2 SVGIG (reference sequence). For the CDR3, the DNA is TGTGCCTGGAGTGTGGCACTTTCTTCACCCCTCCACTTT. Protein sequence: CAWSVALSSPLHF.

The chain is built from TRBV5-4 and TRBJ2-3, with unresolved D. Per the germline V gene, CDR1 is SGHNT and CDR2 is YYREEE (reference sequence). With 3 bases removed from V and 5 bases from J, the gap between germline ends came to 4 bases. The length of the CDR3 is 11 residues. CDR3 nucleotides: TGTGCCAGCAGCTCAGGAGATACGCAGTATTTT. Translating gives CASSSGDTQYF.

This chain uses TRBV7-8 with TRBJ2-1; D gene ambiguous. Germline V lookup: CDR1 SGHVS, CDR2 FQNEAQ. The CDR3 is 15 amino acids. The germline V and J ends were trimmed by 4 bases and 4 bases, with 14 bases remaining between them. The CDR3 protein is CASSSRGQIYNEQFF. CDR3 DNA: TGTGCCAGCAGCTCACGAGGTCAGATTTACAATGAGCAGTTCTTC.

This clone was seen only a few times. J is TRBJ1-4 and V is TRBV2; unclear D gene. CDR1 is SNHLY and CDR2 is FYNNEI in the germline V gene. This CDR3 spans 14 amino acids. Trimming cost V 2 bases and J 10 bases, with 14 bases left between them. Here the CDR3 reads CASSEFRVGGKLFF. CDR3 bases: TGTGCCAGCAGTGAATTTAGGGTTGGAGGAAAACTGTTTTTT.

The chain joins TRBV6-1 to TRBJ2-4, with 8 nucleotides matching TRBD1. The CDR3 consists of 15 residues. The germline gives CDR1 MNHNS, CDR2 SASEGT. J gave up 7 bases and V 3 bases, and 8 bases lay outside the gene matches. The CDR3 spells CASSEGDRLMNIQYF. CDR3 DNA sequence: TGTGCCAGCAGTGAGGGGGACAGGTTAATGAACATTCAGTACTTC.

The DNA for the CDR3 is TGTGCCAGCAGCCAAGTTTTGGTAGCTGGCACAGATACGCAGTATTTT. It specifies CASSQVLVAGTDTQYF. This chain connects TRBV4-2 to TRBJ2-3; D is uncertain. Trimming removed 1 base from V and 1 base from J, with 12 bases in between. The CDR3 sequence is 16 residues long. Germline CDR1 LGHNA, CDR2 YNFKEQ.

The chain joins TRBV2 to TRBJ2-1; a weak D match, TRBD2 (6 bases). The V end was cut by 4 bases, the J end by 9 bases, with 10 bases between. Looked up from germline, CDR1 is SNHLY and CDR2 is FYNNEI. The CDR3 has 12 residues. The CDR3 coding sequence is TGTGCCAGCAGTGGTCAGGGAGGTGAGCAGTTCTTC. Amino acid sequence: CASSGQGGEQFF. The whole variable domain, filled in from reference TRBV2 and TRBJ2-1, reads EPEVTQTPSHQVTQMGQEVILRCVPISNHLYFYWYRQILGQKVEFLVSFYNNEISEKSEIFDDQFSVERPDGSNFTLKIRSTKLEDSAMYFCASSGQGGEQFFGPGTRLTVL.

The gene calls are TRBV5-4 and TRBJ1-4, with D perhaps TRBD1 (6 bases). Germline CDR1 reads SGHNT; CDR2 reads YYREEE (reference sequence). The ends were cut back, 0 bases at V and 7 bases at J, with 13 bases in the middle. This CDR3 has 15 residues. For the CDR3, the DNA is TGTGCCAGCAGCTTGGCCGGGGGGCCGGCTGAAAAACTGTTTTTT. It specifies CASSLAGGPAEKLFF.

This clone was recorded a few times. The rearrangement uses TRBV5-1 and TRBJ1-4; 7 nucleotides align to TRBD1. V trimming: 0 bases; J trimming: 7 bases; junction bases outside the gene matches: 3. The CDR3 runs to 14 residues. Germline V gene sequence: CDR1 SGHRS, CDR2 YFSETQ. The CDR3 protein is CASSLGQGSEKLFF. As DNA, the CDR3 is TGCGCCAGCAGCTTGGGACAGGGTTCTGAAAAACTGTTTTTT.

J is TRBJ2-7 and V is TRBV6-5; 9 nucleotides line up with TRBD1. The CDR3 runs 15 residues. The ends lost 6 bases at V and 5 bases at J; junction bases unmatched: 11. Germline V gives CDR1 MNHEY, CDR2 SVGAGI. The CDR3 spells CASSSWGTGSHEQYF. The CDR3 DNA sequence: TGTGCCAGCAGCTCGTGGGGGACAGGGTCCCACGAGCAGTACTTC.